Listed below are T cell receptor beta chains from one sample, sequenced in a study of human T cells and chemical hapten exposure. One entry per CDR3 protein, called by TCRdb with MiXCR from the RACE reads. The sample yields more than 300,000 distinct CDR3 sequences, around 5.5% seen once. The specimen was whole blood, collected in connection with sensitization to the hapten diphenylcyclopropenone (DPC). The receptors originated from a woman aged 18-30 years with alopecia areata. Some clones in this sample may be carry-over from other donors' samples. CDR3s leave out the opening cysteine and the closing phenylalanine or tryptophan.

v_gene	j_gene	CDR3aa
TRBV28	TRBJ2-5	ASSFGRESFGGTQY
TRBV7-2	TRBJ1-5	ASSLRDQHQH
TRBV4-3	TRBJ1-5	ASSQDFNQPQH
TRBV5-1	TRBJ2-2	ASSHADRGRTGELF
TRBV5-1	TRBJ1-6	ASSGGVTGDYSPLH
TRBV10-3	TRBJ1-1	ATKQVVGTEAF
TRBV7-2	TRBJ1-6	ASTRDLWGNSPLH
TRBV5-1	TRBJ2-3	ASSSQASDTQY
TRBV5-4	TRBJ2-3	ASSRRGMPGDTQY
TRBV5-1	TRBJ2-3	ASSTRTSGVTDTQY
TRBV6-5	TRBJ2-3	ASSGIGRSRDTQY
TRBV6-5	TRBJ2-5	ASSYGSSGGPLGETQY
TRBV12-3/TRBV12-4	TRBJ1-1	ASSSGGSAEAF
TRBV9	TRBJ1-1	ASSVVPSASEAF
TRBV2	TRBJ1-2	ASRLDTGTGATGYT
TRBV4-1	TRBJ1-5	ASSQGLGQGQPQH
TRBV6-2/TRBV6-3	TRBJ1-6	ASSYSPGRSPLH
TRBV24-1	TRBJ1-1	ATSDLQPLQQGANTEAF
TRBV18	TRBJ1-5	ASSPTRGGGNQPQH
TRBV29-1	TRBJ2-3	SVPDQGDTQY
TRBV27	TRBJ1-2	ASSSEPTGFYGYT
TRBV12-3/TRBV12-4	TRBJ1-6	ASSFGTQGTPLH
TRBV6-1	TRBJ1-4	ASIRRGGNEKLF
TRBV11-1	TRBJ2-5	ASSVTALQETQY
TRBV7-3	TRBJ1-2	ASSLNSGHRGYT
TRBV27	TRBJ2-1	ASRAPYNEQF
TRBV13	TRBJ2-7	ASSFSASGGAHEQY
TRBV7-2	TRBJ1-1	ASSYRTATIEAF
TRBV7-9	TRBJ2-6	ASSSTGGTAGANVLT
TRBV12-3/TRBV12-4	TRBJ1-1	ASRPGNLDTEAF
TRBV6-2/TRBV6-3	TRBJ2-5	ASSERAWAASRQETQY
TRBV6-5	TRBJ2-4	ATLDSLGKNIQY
TRBV20-1	TRBJ1-2	SARAAYYGYT
TRBV6-2/TRBV6-3	TRBJ2-2	ASSPQGSPGELF
TRBV18	TRBJ1-4	ASSPPTRQGRSGEKLF
TRBV6-5	TRBJ1-3	ATVGTGRNTIY
TRBV4-3	TRBJ2-3	ASSQGDGAHINTQY
TRBV3-1	TRBJ2-1	ASSQIGGSDEQF
TRBV6-6	TRBJ1-5	ASSSVLRPQH
TRBV28	TRBJ2-3	ASRRLPTSTDTQY
TRBV6-6	TRBJ2-7	ATTWDSYEQY
TRBV7-7	TRBJ1-2	ASSLWTGLYGYT
TRBV25-1	TRBJ1-5	ASSDAGGGQPQH
TRBV11-3	TRBJ2-3	ASSSRLAGGQTDTQY
TRBV6-5	TRBJ1-1	ASNLLTANTEAF
TRBV3-1	TRBJ2-1	ASSQDFPAPDEQF
TRBV5-1	TRBJ2-7	ASSLQGPREQY
TRBV5-1	TRBJ2-5	ASSSRKETQY
TRBV6-2/TRBV6-3	TRBJ2-1	ASRLERGGSRSYNEQF
TRBV28	TRBJ1-2	ASSLSEVSNYGYT
TRBV12-3/TRBV12-4	TRBJ1-5	ASSLAGGHQPQH
TRBV5-1	TRBJ1-1	ACSRGDGDTEAF
TRBV7-2	TRBJ1-4	ASSPQGNGKLF
TRBV18	TRBJ2-3	ASSPMTSGGTTDTQY
TRBV20-1	TRBJ1-3	SAGRRVNRNGTGDSTIY